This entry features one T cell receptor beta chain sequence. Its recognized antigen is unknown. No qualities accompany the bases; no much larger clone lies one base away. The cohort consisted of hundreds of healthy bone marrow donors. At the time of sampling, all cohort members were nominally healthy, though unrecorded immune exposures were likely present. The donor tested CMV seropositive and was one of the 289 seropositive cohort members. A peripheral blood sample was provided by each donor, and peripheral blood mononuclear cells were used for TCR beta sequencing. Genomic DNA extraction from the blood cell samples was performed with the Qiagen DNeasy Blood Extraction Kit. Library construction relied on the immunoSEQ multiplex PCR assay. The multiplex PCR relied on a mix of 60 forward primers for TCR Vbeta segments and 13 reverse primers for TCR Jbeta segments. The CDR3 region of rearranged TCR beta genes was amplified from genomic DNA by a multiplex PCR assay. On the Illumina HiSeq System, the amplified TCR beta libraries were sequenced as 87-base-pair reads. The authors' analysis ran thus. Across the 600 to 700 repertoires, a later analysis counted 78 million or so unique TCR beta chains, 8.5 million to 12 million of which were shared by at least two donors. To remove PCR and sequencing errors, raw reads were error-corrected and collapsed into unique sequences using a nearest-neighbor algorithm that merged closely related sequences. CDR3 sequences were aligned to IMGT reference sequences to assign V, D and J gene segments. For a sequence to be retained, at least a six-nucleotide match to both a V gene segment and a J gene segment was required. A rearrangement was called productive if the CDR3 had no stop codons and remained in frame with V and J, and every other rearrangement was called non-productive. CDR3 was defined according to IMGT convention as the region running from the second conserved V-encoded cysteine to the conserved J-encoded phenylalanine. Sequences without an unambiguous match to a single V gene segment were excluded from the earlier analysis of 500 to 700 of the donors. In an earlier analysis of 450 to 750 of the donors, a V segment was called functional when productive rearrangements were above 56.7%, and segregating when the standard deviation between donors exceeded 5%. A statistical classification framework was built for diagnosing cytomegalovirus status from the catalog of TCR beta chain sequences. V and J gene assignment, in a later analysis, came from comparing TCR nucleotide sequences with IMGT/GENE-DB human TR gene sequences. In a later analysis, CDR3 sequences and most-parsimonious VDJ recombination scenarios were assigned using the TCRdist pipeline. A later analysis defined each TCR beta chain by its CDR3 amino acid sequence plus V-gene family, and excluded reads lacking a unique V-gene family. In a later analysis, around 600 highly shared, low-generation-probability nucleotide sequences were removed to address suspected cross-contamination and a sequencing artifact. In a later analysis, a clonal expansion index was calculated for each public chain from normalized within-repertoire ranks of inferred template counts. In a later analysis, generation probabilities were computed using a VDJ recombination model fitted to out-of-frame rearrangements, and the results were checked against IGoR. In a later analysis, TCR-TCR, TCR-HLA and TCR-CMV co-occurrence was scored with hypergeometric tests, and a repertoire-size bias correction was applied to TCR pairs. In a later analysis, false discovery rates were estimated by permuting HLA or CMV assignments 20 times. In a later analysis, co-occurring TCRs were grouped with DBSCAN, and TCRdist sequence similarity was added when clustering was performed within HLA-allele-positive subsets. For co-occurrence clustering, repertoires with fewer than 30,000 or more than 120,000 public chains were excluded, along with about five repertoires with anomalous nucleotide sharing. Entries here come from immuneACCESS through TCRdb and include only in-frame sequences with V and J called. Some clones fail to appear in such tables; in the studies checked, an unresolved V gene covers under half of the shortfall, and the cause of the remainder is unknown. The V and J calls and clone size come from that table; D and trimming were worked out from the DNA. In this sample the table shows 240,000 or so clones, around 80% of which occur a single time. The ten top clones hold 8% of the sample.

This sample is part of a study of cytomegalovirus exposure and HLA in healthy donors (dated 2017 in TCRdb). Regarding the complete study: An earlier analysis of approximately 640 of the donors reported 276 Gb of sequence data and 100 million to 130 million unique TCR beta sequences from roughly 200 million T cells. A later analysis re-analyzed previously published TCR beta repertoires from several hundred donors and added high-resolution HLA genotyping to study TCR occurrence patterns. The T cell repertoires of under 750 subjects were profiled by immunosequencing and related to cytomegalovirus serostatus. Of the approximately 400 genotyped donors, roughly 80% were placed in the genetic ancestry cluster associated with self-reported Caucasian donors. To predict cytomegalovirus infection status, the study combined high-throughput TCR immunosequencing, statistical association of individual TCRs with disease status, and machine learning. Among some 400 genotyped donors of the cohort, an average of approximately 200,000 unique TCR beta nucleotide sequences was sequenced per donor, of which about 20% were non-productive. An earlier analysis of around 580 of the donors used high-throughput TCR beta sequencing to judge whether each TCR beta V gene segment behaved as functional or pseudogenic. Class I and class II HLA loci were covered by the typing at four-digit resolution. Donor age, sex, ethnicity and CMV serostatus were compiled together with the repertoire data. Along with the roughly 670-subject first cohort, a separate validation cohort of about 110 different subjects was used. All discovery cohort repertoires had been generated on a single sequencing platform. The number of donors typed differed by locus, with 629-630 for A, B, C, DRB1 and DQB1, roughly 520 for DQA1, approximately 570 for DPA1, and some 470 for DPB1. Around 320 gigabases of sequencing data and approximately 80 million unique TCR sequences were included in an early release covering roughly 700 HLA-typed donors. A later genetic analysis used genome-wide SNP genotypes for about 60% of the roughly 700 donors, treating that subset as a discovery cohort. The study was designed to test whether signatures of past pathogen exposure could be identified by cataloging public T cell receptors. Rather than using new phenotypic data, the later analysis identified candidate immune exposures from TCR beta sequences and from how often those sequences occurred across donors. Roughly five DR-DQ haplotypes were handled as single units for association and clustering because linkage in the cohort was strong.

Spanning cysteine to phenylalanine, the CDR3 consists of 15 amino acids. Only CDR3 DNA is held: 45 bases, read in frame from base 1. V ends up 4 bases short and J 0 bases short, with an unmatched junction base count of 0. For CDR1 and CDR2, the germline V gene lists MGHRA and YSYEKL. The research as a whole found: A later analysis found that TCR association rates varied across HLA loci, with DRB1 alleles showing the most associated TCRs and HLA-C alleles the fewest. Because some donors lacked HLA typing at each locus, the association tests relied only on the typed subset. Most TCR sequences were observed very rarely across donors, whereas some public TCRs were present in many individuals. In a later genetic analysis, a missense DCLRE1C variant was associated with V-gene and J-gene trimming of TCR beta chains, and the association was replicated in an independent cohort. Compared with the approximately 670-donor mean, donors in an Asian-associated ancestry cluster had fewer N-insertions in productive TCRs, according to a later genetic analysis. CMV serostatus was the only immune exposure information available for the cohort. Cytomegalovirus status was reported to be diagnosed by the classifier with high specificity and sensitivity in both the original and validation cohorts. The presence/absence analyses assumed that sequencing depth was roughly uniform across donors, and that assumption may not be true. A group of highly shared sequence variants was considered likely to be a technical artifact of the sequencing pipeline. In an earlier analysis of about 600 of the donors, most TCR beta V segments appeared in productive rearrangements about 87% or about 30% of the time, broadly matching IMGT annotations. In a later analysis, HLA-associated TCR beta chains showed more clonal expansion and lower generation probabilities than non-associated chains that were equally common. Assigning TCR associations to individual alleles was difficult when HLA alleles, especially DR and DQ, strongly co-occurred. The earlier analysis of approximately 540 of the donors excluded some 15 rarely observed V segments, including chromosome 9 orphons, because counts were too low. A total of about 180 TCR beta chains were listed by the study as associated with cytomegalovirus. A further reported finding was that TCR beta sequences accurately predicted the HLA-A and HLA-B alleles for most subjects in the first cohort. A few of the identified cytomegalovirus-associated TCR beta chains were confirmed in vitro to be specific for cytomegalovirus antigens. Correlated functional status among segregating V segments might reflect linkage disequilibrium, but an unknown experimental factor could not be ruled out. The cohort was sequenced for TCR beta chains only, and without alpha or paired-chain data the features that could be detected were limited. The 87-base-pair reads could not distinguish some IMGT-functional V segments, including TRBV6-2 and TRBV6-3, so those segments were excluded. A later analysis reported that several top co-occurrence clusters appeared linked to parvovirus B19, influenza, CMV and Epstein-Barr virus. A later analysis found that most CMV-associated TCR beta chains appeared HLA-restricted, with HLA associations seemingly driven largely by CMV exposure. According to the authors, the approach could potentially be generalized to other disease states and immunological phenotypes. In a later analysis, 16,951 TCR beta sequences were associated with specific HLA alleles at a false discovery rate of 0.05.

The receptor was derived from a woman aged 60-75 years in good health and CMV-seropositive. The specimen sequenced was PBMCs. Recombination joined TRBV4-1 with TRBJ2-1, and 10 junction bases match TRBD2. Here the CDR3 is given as CASSPSGSSYNEQFF. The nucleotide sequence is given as TGCGCCAGCAGCCCTAGCGGGAGCTCCTACAATGAGCAGTTCTTC.